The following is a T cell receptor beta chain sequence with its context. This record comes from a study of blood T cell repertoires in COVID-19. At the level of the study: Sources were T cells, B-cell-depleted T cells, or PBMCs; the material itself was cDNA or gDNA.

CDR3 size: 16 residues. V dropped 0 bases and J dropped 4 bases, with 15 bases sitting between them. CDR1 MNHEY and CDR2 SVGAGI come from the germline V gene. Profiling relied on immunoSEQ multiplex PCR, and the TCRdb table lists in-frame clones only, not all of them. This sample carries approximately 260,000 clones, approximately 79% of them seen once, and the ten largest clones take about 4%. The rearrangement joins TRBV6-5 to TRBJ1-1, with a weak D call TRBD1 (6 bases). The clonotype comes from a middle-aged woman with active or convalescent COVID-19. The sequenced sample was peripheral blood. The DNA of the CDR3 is TGTGCCAGCAGTTACTCAAGCGTAGAGACAGGCACTGAAGCTTTCTTT. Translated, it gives CASSYSSVETGTEAFF.